The 6 T cell receptor beta chains below all came from one sample that was sequenced in a study of beta chain features in type 1 diabetes (dated by TCRdb to between 2018 and 2020). Paper-wide results and their limitations: A moderate but significant shortening of TCRB CDR3 length was observed in type 1 diabetes patients in all four CD4+ subsets.

The library was prepared using the immunoSEQ multiplex PCR assay. The entire amount of isolated RNA was reverse transcribed using the High Capacity cDNA Reverse Transcription Kit, so the sequenced TCRB transcripts were expressed ones. TCRdb limited this immuneACCESS table to in-frame rearrangements with V and J called. A share of clones is missing; checked studies link under half to unresolved V genes, and the rest is unexplained. The sample table records some 160,000 clones; about 10% of these occur just once. 0.7% of the sample comes from the top ten. The antigens of these receptors remain unknown. Sequenced input: central memory CD4+ T cells from blood. The source is a woman under 40 with type 1 diabetes.

This clone showed up just a few times. The rearrangement joins TRBV14 to TRBJ2-3; maybe TRBD1 (5 bases). V lost 3 bases, J lost 2 bases, and 18 bases lay in between. Germline CDR1 is SGHDN and CDR2 is FVKESK. The CDR3 loop spans 17 amino acids. The CDR3: CASSHRPGKGPTDTQYF. The CDR3 coding sequence is TGTGCCAGCAGCCACCGGCCAGGGAAGGGCCCCACAGATACGCAGTATTTT.

V gene TRBV13 combines with J gene TRBJ2-3; 7 positions agree with TRBD1. With V trimmed by 5 bases and J by 6 bases, 2 bases remained unmatched. The CDR3 totals 12 residues. Germline CDR1 and CDR2: PRHDT and FYEKMQ (reference sequence). CDR3 region: CASSIRGDTQYF. The DNA of the CDR3 is TGTGCCAGCAGCATCAGGGGGGATACGCAGTATTTT.

V gene TRBV27 combines with J gene TRBJ2-1; D possibly corresponds to TRBD1 (6 bases). CDR1 and CDR2 (germline): MNHEY, SMNVEV (reference sequence). The CDR3 length is 12 residues. With 3 bases removed from V and 12 bases from J, the gap between germline ends came to 12 bases. Here the CDR3 reads CASSFQGFRQFF. The CDR3, as DNA: TGTGCCAGCAGTTTCCAGGGGTTTCGGCAGTTCTTC.

On this clone itself: Different DNA sequences within this sample yield the same CDR3. The gene calls are TRBV6-5 and TRBJ2-3; the D is unclear. Germline CDR1 and CDR2: MNHEY and SVGAGI. V was cut by 8 bases and J by 0 bases, with 12 bases left in between. CDR3 length: 14 amino acids. The CDR3: CASSRRTSTDTQYF. CDR3 sequence (DNA): TGTGCCAGCTCCCGTCGCACTAGCACAGATACGCAGTATTTT.

The sample holds a few counts of this clone. This chain joins TRBV5-4 and TRBJ2-1; 8 bases align to TRBD2. V lost 0 bases, J lost 5 bases, and 4 bases stayed unmatched. The CDR3 runs 15 residues. Per the germline V gene, CDR1 is SGHNT and CDR2 is YYREEE (reference sequence). The chain's CDR3 is CASSLVLADNNEQFF. The CDR3 nucleotides read TGTGCCAGCAGCTTGGTACTAGCGGATAACAATGAGCAGTTCTTC.

This clone was picked up a small number of times. The rearrangement joins TRBV18 to TRBJ2-4; tentative D call: TRBD2 (6 bases). V lost 0 bases and J lost 8, with 14 bases in between. There are 15 residues in the CDR3. Germline V gene data show CDR1 as KGHSH and CDR2 as LQKENI. The CDR3 nucleotides read TGTGCCAGCTCACCACCCCGGGGAGGTGGAGACATTCAGTACTTC. Residues: CASSPPRGGGDIQYF.